These T cell receptor beta chains were read from a single sample in a study of shared clonotypes between healthy human individuals. The assay was immunoSEQ multiplex PCR, and TCRdb's table has in-frame clones only and misses some. The sample yields about 2 million clones, over 85% seen once. The sequenced sample consisted of naive CD4+ T cells sorted from blood. These receptors were taken from a man in his late teens or twenties in good health. Both conserved end residues are part of each CDR3. The D gene is left open where the match is weak. Where a row states a size, it is once, few, many or the class of an expanded clone; other rows omit it.

abundance: NA
d_gene: NA
v_gene: TRBV5-1
j_gene: TRBJ2-1
len: 16
CDR3nt: TGCGCCAGCAGCCATTATAGCGGAAACCGATACAATGAGCAGTTCTTC
CDR3aa: CASSHYSGNRYNEQFF

abundance: NA
d_gene: NA
v_gene: TRBV28
j_gene: TRBJ2-7
len: 13
CDR3nt: TGTGCCAGCAGTCCGGGCGATCACTACGAGCAGTACTTC
CDR3aa: CASSPGDHYEQYF

abundance: NA
d_gene: NA
v_gene: TRBV28
j_gene: TRBJ1-5
len: 18
CDR3nt: TGTGCCAGCAGTTCGGGGATTCCTGCCTCAATAAGCAATCAGCCCCAGCATTTT
CDR3aa: CASSSGIPASISNQPQHF

abundance: NA
d_gene: TRBD1
v_gene: TRBV7-2
j_gene: TRBJ1-2
len: 15
CDR3nt: TGTGCCAGCAGCCGTGGACAGGGCGCCAAATATGGCTACACCTTC
CDR3aa: CASSRGQGAKYGYTF

abundance: NA
d_gene: NA
v_gene: TRBV5-6
j_gene: TRBJ1-2
len: 15
CDR3nt: TGTGCCAGCAGCCCGGTGGGTGTCGGGAACTATGGCTACACCTTC
CDR3aa: CASSPVGVGNYGYTF

abundance: NA
d_gene: NA
v_gene: TRBV4-1
j_gene: TRBJ1-6
len: 13
CDR3nt: TGCGCCAGCAGCCAAGATATTTATTCACCCCTCCACTTT
CDR3aa: CASSQDIYSPLHF

abundance: NA
d_gene: TRBD1
v_gene: TRBV5-1
j_gene: TRBJ1-4
len: 15
CDR3nt: TGCGCCAGCAGCCTCGGGACAGGGGCTAATGAAAAACTGTTTTTT
CDR3aa: CASSLGTGANEKLFF

abundance: NA
d_gene: TRBD1
v_gene: TRBV5-6
j_gene: TRBJ2-2
len: 15
CDR3nt: TGTGCCAGCAGGACAGGGGCCAGGGGAACCGGGGAGCTGTTTTTT
CDR3aa: CASRTGARGTGELFF

abundance: NA
d_gene: NA
v_gene: TRBV10-1
j_gene: TRBJ1-6
len: 14
CDR3nt: TGCGCCAGCAGCCGTCAGGGGTGGAATTCACCCCTCCACTTT
CDR3aa: CASSRQGWNSPLHF

abundance: NA
d_gene: NA
v_gene: TRBV9
j_gene: TRBJ2-3
len: 16
CDR3nt: TGTGCCAGCAGCGTAGCGGGCAGGGGTTTTCCAGATACGCAGTATTTT
CDR3aa: CASSVAGRGFPDTQYF

abundance: NA
d_gene: NA
v_gene: TRBV2
j_gene: TRBJ1-1
len: 14
CDR3nt: TGTGCCAGCAGTTCAGACAGGATGAACACTGAAGCTTTCTTT
CDR3aa: CASSSDRMNTEAFF

abundance: NA
d_gene: NA
v_gene: TRBV10-3
j_gene: TRBJ2-1
len: 10
CDR3nt: TGTGCCATCGAAAGCCATGAGCAGTTCTTC
CDR3aa: CAIESHEQFF

abundance: once
d_gene: TRBD2
v_gene: TRBV19
j_gene: TRBJ2-2
len: 15
CDR3nt: TGTGCCAGTAGGCGCGGAGCGGGAGACACCGGGGAGCTGTTTTTT
CDR3aa: CASRRGAGDTGELFF

abundance: once
d_gene: NA
v_gene: TRBV5-6
j_gene: TRBJ2-2
len: 14
CDR3nt: TGTGCCAGCAGCTTGGTGGGGGCTGGCGGGGAGCTGTTTTTT
CDR3aa: CASSLVGAGGELFF

abundance: NA
d_gene: TRBD1
v_gene: TRBV27
j_gene: TRBJ1-2
len: 16
CDR3nt: TGTGCCAGCAGTTTTCGACAGGGGGCAACTAACTATGGCTACACCTTC
CDR3aa: CASSFRQGATNYGYTF

abundance: NA
d_gene: TRBD1
v_gene: TRBV7-9
j_gene: TRBJ2-2
len: 15
CDR3nt: TGTGCCAGCAGCGCGGGACAGGGGCATACCGGGGAGCTGTTTTTT
CDR3aa: CASSAGQGHTGELFF

abundance: NA
d_gene: NA
v_gene: TRBV9
j_gene: TRBJ1-5
len: 15
CDR3nt: TGTGCCAGCAGCGTAGGCGGAAACTCCAATCAGCCCCAGCATTTT
CDR3aa: CASSVGGNSNQPQHF

abundance: NA
d_gene: NA
v_gene: TRBV30
j_gene: TRBJ2-5
len: 14
CDR3nt: TGTGCCTGGAGGAGGGTTGGGATCATTGAGACCCAGTACTTC
CDR3aa: CAWRRVGIIETQYF

abundance: NA
d_gene: TRBD1
v_gene: TRBV4-1
j_gene: TRBJ2-1
len: 13
CDR3nt: TGCGCCAGCAGCCATCACGGGACAGCCAGCTTGTTCTTC
CDR3aa: CASSHHGTASLFF

abundance: NA
d_gene: NA
v_gene: TRBV30
j_gene: TRBJ2-7
len: 11
CDR3nt: TGTGCCTGGGTACAGGCCTACGAGCAGTACTTC
CDR3aa: CAWVQAYEQYF

abundance: NA
d_gene: NA
v_gene: TRBV7-6
j_gene: TRBJ2-3
len: 11
CDR3nt: TGTGCCAGCAGCGCCGGGGATACGCAGTATTTT
CDR3aa: CASSAGDTQYF

abundance: NA
d_gene: TRBD2
v_gene: TRBV5-4
j_gene: TRBJ2-7
len: 14
CDR3nt: TGTGCCAGCAGCCGTAGCGGGAGCTCCTACGAGCAGTACTTC
CDR3aa: CASSRSGSSYEQYF

abundance: NA
d_gene: NA
v_gene: TRBV5-1
j_gene: TRBJ2-5
len: 13
CDR3nt: TGCGCCAGCAGTTCGCGTGGGGGAGAGACCCAGTACTTC
CDR3aa: CASSSRGGETQYF

abundance: NA
d_gene: NA
v_gene: TRBV11-2
j_gene: TRBJ1-3
len: 12
CDR3nt: TGTGCCATCAGCAGCTCTGGAAACACCATATATTTT
CDR3aa: CAISSSGNTIYF

abundance: NA
d_gene: NA
v_gene: TRBV7-2
j_gene: TRBJ1-5
len: 15
CDR3nt: TGTGCCAGCAGCTTTGGGGCAGGGGCAATTCAGCCCCAGCATTTT
CDR3aa: CASSFGAGAIQPQHF

abundance: NA
d_gene: TRBD1
v_gene: TRBV28
j_gene: TRBJ1-2
len: 15
CDR3nt: TGTGCCAGCAGTCCTGGACAGGCCGGGAGCTATGGCTACACCTTC
CDR3aa: CASSPGQAGSYGYTF

abundance: once
d_gene: TRBD2
v_gene: TRBV5-6
j_gene: TRBJ2-3
len: 16
CDR3nt: TGTGCCAGCAGCGTTCTACTAGCGGGGGTCACAGATACGCAGTATTTT
CDR3aa: CASSVLLAGVTDTQYF

abundance: NA
d_gene: NA
v_gene: TRBV5-1
j_gene: TRBJ2-3
len: 18
CDR3nt: TGCGCCAGCAGCTTTTACCCCATGACAGGACTAAGCACAGATACGCAGTATTTT
CDR3aa: CASSFYPMTGLSTDTQYF

abundance: NA
d_gene: TRBD2
v_gene: TRBV6-5
j_gene: TRBJ2-7
len: 15
CDR3nt: TGTGCCAGCAGTTACGGACTAGCGGAGCCCTACGAGCAGTACTTC
CDR3aa: CASSYGLAEPYEQYF

abundance: NA
d_gene: NA
v_gene: TRBV4-1
j_gene: TRBJ2-5
len: 12
CDR3nt: TGCGCCAGCAGCCAACCAGCGGGGACCCAGTACTTC
CDR3aa: CASSQPAGTQYF

abundance: NA
d_gene: NA
v_gene: TRBV28
j_gene: TRBJ2-7
len: 16
CDR3nt: TGTGCCAGCAGTTTGGCGAGCCTCGGGGGATGGTACGAGCAGTACTTC
CDR3aa: CASSLASLGGWYEQYF

abundance: NA
d_gene: NA
v_gene: TRBV7-2
j_gene: TRBJ2-7
len: 14
CDR3nt: TGTGCCAGCAGCTTAGGTGGCTCCCCCTACGAGCAGTACTTC
CDR3aa: CASSLGGSPYEQYF

abundance: once
d_gene: NA
v_gene: TRBV5-1
j_gene: TRBJ1-6
len: 16
CDR3nt: TGCGCCAGCAGCTTGGGGCGGTCACGGGGAGATTCACCCCTCCACTTT
CDR3aa: CASSLGRSRGDSPLHF

abundance: NA
d_gene: NA
v_gene: TRBV10-2
j_gene: TRBJ1-2
len: 12
CDR3nt: TGCGCCGTACAGCCCGTGAATTATGGCTACACCTTC
CDR3aa: CAVQPVNYGYTF

abundance: once
d_gene: TRBD1
v_gene: TRBV27
j_gene: TRBJ2-1
len: 15
CDR3nt: TGTGCCAGCAGTTTCCTCGGGACAGGGGACAATGAGCAGTTCTTC
CDR3aa: CASSFLGTGDNEQFF

abundance: NA
d_gene: NA
v_gene: TRBV25-1
j_gene: TRBJ1-1
len: 15
CDR3nt: TGTGCCAGCAGTGAGAGGGTGTCAGGGAGCACTGAAGCTTTCTTT
CDR3aa: CASSERVSGSTEAFF

abundance: NA
d_gene: TRBD1
v_gene: TRBV6-1
j_gene: TRBJ1-4
len: 13
CDR3nt: TGTGCCAGCAAGGGACAGGGGGGGGAAAAACTGTTTTTT
CDR3aa: CASKGQGGEKLFF

abundance: NA
d_gene: NA
v_gene: TRBV6-1
j_gene: TRBJ1-3
len: 15
CDR3nt: TGTGCCAGCAGTGTACAGGCTACCTCTGGAAACACCATATATTTT
CDR3aa: CASSVQATSGNTIYF